This TCR beta chain was captured by sequencing in a study of cytomegalovirus exposure and HLA in healthy donors. The PCR ran on 60 Vbeta and 13 Jbeta primers. Assay: immunoSEQ multiplex PCR; the TCRdb copy retains only in-frame clones and omits some. The sample comprises 150,000 to 200,000 clones, around 83% of which are singletons, and roughly 4.5% rests with the top ten. CDR1 MNHEY and CDR2 SVGAGI come from the germline V gene. The CDR3 totals 12 residues. V lost 4 bases and J lost 6, with 10 bases in between. The sequence came from a man aged 50 to 60 in good health and CMV-seropositive. The chain uses TRBV6-5 and TRBJ2-7, with D possibly matching TRBD1 (6 bases). Material for sequencing was PBMCs. CDR3 sequence: CASSSRGSEQYF. The CDR3 coding sequence is TGTGCCAGCAGTTCCAGGGGAAGCGAGCAGTACTTC.